These T cell receptor beta chains were read from a single sample in a study of Ad26.COV2.S vaccination and SARS-CoV-2 variants. Sequenced by immunoSEQ multiplex PCR; TCRdb stores in-frame clones only, minus some. The sample holds fewer than 500,000 clones; 80% to 95% are singletons and the top ten take roughly 4%. The input for sequencing was peripheral blood, taken in a trial of Ad26.COV2.S vaccine versus placebo. Receptors originate from a person between 18 and 59 years old who received the Ad26.COV2.S COVID-19 vaccine or a placebo. The CDR3 runs from the conserved cysteine through the conserved F or W. D genes are given only for firm matches. Clone size is not always given. Where it is, it says once, few, many or a class for expanded clones.

abundance | d_gene | j_gene | v_gene | CDR3aa | CDR3nt
. | TRBD2 | TRBJ2-3 | TRBV19 | CASSPGLATDTQYF | TGTGCCAGTAGTCCAGGACTAGCAACAGATACGCAGTATTTT
. | TRBD2 | TRBJ2-5 | TRBV9 | CASSPAGVQETQYF | TGTGCCAGCAGCCCGGCGGGAGTGCAAGAGACCCAGTACTTC
. | . | TRBJ1-5 | TRBV28 | CASSDQPQHF | TGTGCCAGCAGTGATCAGCCCCAGCATTTT
. | . | TRBJ2-3 | TRBV5-5 | CASSLEWGSTDTQYF | TGTGCCAGCAGCTTGGAATGGGGTAGCACAGATACGCAGTATTTT
. | TRBD1 | TRBJ2-2 | TRBV5-4 | CASSSDRGWIDTGELFF | TGTGCCAGCAGCTCCGACAGGGGGTGGATCGACACCGGGGAGCTGTTTTTT
. | . | TRBJ2-7 | TRBV11-2 | CASSFTSYEQYF | TGTGCCAGCAGTTTTACTAGCTACGAGCAGTACTTC
once | . | TRBJ1-6 | TRBV7-8 | CASSAQVSSYNSPLHF | TGTGCCAGCAGCGCTCAAGTCAGCTCCTATAATTCACCCCTCCACTTT
. | . | TRBJ2-1 | TRBV3-1/TRBV3-2 | CASSRGTRAYNEQFF | TGTGCCAGCAGCCGAGGGACCAGAGCCTACAATGAGCAGTTCTTC
. | . | TRBJ2-7 | TRBV24-1 | CATSAGNEQYF | TGTGCCACCAGTGCTGGGAACGAGCAGTACTTC
once | TRBD2 | TRBJ2-3 | TRBV5-1 | CASSPSGLAGGPWADTQYF | TGCGCCAGCAGCCCCTCGGGACTAGCGGGAGGGCCCTGGGCAGATACGCAGTATTTT
. | TRBD1 | TRBJ2-7 | TRBV7-9 | CASSSGQGSSYEQYF | TGTGCCAGCAGCTCCGGACAGGGGAGCTCCTACGAGCAGTACTTC
. | . | TRBJ2-1 | TRBV7-2 | CASSLVGYGRVAVEQFF | TGTGCCAGCAGCTTAGTTGGTTACGGCAGGGTGGCGGTTGAGCAGTTCTTC
. | . | TRBJ2-1 | TRBV19 | CASSKGTASVNNEQFF | TGTGCCAGTAGTAAGGGTACGGCTAGCGTGAACAATGAGCAGTTCTTC
once | . | TRBJ2-5 | TRBV19 | CASSISRRGTQYF | TGTGCCAGTAGTATATCGCGCCGAGGGACCCAGTACTTC
. | . | TRBJ1-1 | TRBV6-1 | CASSEFYSTEAFF | TGTGCCAGCAGTGAATTCTACAGCACTGAAGCTTTCTTT
. | TRBD2 | TRBJ2-1 | TRBV27 | CASSLTSGELYNEQFF | TGTGCCAGCAGTTTGACTAGCGGAGAGCTCTACAATGAGCAGTTCTTC
. | . | TRBJ2-5 | TRBV5-8 | CASSPGARETQYF | TGTGCCAGCTCTCCAGGCGCGAGGGAGACCCAGTACTTC
. | . | TRBJ1-2 | TRBV28 | CASSQTQGPRNYGYTF | TGTGCCAGCAGTCAGACCCAGGGTCCCCGTAACTATGGCTACACCTTC
. | . | TRBJ2-3 | TRBV7-2 | CASSLRDWGADTQYF | TGTGCCAGCAGCCTCCGGGATTGGGGGGCAGATACGCAGTATTTT
. | . | TRBJ2-5 | TRBV10-3 | CAISEGRAETQYF | TGTGCCATCAGCGAGGGGCGGGCGGAGACCCAGTACTTC
. | TRBD2 | TRBJ2-7 | TRBV3-1/TRBV3-2 | CASSRGGGYEQYF | TGTGCCAGCAGCCGGGGGGGAGGATACGAGCAGTACTTC
. | . | TRBJ2-3 | TRBV18 | CASSPPGGGKPSDTQYF | TGTGCCAGCTCACCACCGGGTGGCGGGAAGCCGTCAGATACGCAGTATTTT
medium-sized | TRBD2 | TRBJ2-7 | TRBV4-1 | CASSQRTSEAYEQYF | TGCGCCAGCAGCCAGAGGACTAGCGAAGCCTACGAGCAGTACTTC
. | TRBD2 | TRBJ2-3 | TRBV7-2 | CASSLAPLLAGGRADTQYF | TGTGCCAGCAGCTTAGCGCCCCTACTAGCGGGAGGGCGGGCAGATACGCAGTATTTT
. | . | TRBJ2-3 | TRBV11-2 | CASSFLAYHTDTQYF | TGTGCCAGCAGCTTTTTAGCGTATCACACAGATACGCAGTATTTT
. | . | TRBJ1-1 | TRBV9 | CASGGSYGAFF | TGTGCCAGCGGGGGGAGTTACGGAGCTTTCTTT
. | TRBD1 | TRBJ1-2 | TRBV19 | CASTPLPGQGSYGYTF | TGTGCCAGTACTCCATTACCGGGACAGGGCTCCTATGGCTACACCTTC
. | TRBD1 | TRBJ1-3 | TRBV5-6 | CASRDRGASGNTIYF | TGTGCCAGCCGGGACAGGGGCGCCTCTGGAAACACCATATATTTT
few | . | TRBJ1-2 | TRBV10-3 | CAISESADGYTF | TGTGCCATCAGTGAGTCCGCGGACGGCTACACCTTC
once | TRBD2 | TRBJ2-1 | TRBV2 | CASSRLAGENWYNEQFF | TGTGCCAGCAGCAGACTAGCGGGAGAAAATTGGTACAATGAGCAGTTCTTC
. | . | TRBJ1-6 | TRBV19 | CASSFGALTNSPLHF | TGTGCCAGTAGTTTCGGGGCCCTCACCAATTCACCCCTCCACTTT
. | . | TRBJ2-1 | TRBV28 | CASSLFSAGASSNNEQFF | TGTGCCAGCAGTTTATTTTCGGCAGGGGCTAGTTCAAACAATGAGCAGTTCTTC
. | TRBD2 | TRBJ2-7 | TRBV24-1 | CATSDTTSGRSGQYF | TGTGCCACCAGTGATACTACTAGCGGGAGATCTGGGCAGTACTTC
once | TRBD2 | TRBJ2-2 | TRBV7-2 | CASRLAGANTGELFF | TGTGCCAGCAGACTAGCGGGAGCGAACACCGGGGAGCTGTTTTTT
few | . | TRBJ1-3 | TRBV9 | CASSRTVEGNTIYF | TGTGCCAGCAGCCGGACAGTCGAGGGGAACACCATATATTTT
. | . | TRBJ1-2 | TRBV27 | CASRKTALNYGYTF | TGTGCCAGCAGGAAGACAGCCCTTAACTATGGCTACACCTTC
. | . | TRBJ2-3 | TRBV7-3 | CASSYPEADTQYF | TGTGCCAGCAGCTATCCCGAGGCGGATACGCAGTATTTT
once | . | TRBJ2-5 | TRBV14 | CASSLGFEGGSETQYF | TGTGCCAGCAGCCTAGGTTTCGAGGGTGGAAGTGAGACCCAGTACTTC
. | TRBD2 | TRBJ2-5 | TRBV9 | CASSPWEGLTETQYF | TGTGCCAGCAGCCCGTGGGAGGGCCTAACGGAGACCCAGTACTTC
. | . | TRBJ1-2 | TRBV4-3 | CASSQDGGGRFGYTF | TGCGCCAGCAGCCAAGACGGGGGTGGCCGATTCGGCTACACCTTC
. | . | TRBJ2-1 | TRBV12-3/TRBV12-4 | CASSYLALEQFF | TGTGCCAGCAGTTACCTAGCGTTGGAGCAGTTCTTC
. | . | TRBJ2-7 | TRBV27 | CASSFLAGASYEQYF | TGTGCCAGCAGTTTCCTGGCAGGGGCGTCCTACGAGCAGTACTTC
. | . | TRBJ1-4 | TRBV18 | CASSPQGPTNEKLFF | TGTGCCAGCTCACCCCAAGGCCCAACTAATGAAAAACTGTTTTTT
. | . | TRBJ2-5 | TRBV9 | CASSFSGSYQETQYF | TGTGCCAGCAGCTTTTCTGGATCCTACCAAGAGACCCAGTACTTC
. | . | TRBJ1-2 | TRBV2 | CASSFYGIAGVGGKDGYTF | TGTGCCAGCAGTTTCTACGGTATCGCCGGGGTCGGGGGCAAGGATGGCTACACCTTC
once | . | TRBJ2-7 | TRBV7-2 | CASSLATMYEQYF | TGTGCCAGCAGCTTAGCGACGATGTACGAGCAGTACTTC
. | . | TRBJ1-5 | TRBV6-5 | CASVPGGWTQPQHF | TGTGCCAGCGTTCCGGGGGGCTGGACTCAGCCCCAGCATTTT
. | TRBD2 | TRBJ2-1 | TRBV30 | CAWTSGSNIHNEQFF | TGTGCCTGGACTAGCGGGAGTAATATCCACAATGAGCAGTTCTTC
. | . | TRBJ1-2 | TRBV7-2 | CASSLWLGRDARGAGYTF | TGTGCCAGCAGCTTATGGCTAGGGAGAGATGCCAGGGGAGCTGGCTACACCTTC
. | TRBD2 | TRBJ2-1 | TRBV7-8 | CASSASGSRNEQFF | TGTGCCAGCAGCGCGAGCGGGAGTCGGAATGAGCAGTTCTTC
. | TRBD2 | TRBJ2-1 | TRBV4-1 | CASSGLAGVPYNEQFF | TGCGCCAGCAGCGGGCTAGCGGGAGTACCCTACAATGAGCAGTTCTTC
once | TRBD1 | TRBJ1-5 | TRBV27 | CASSVSGQGVQHF | TGTGCCAGCAGTGTCTCGGGACAGGGGGTCCAGCATTTT
. | TRBD2 | TRBJ2-2 | TRBV30 | CAWGVSGRNTGELFF | TGTGCCTGGGGGGTAAGCGGGAGGAACACCGGGGAGCTGTTTTTT